This T cell receptor (beta chain) was observed in a study of naive and memory T cell subsets. This clonotype was recorded at least ten times. CDR1 and CDR2 from the germline V gene are MNHEY and SMNVEV (reference sequence). CDR3 length equals 16 residues. V was shortened by 6 bases and J by 1 base, with 17 bases between the two germline ends. Indicated treatment: skin biopsy from PPD injection site in Mantoux-positive individual. A UMI-containing oligonucleotide was joined by 3' ligation to the TCR cDNA template. Four PCR rounds used nested alpha and beta constant region primers plus the SP2 primer. TCRdb independently ran MiXCR on the UMI-ligation and nested PCR reads; one entry per CDR3 protein. The repertoire has 20,000 to 25,000 distinct CDR3 sequences, roughly 5.5% of them found once; the top ten carry about 6%.

The TCR originated in an adult in good health. The source material was skin, sampled from a tuberculin skin test site. The rearrangement links TRBV27 to TRBJ2-3; TRBD1 is a possible D gene (5 bases). This CDR3 is CASSHPLGDRTDTQYF. CDR3 bases: TGTGCCAGCAGCCATCCTCTAGGGGATCGCACAGATACGCAGTATTTT.